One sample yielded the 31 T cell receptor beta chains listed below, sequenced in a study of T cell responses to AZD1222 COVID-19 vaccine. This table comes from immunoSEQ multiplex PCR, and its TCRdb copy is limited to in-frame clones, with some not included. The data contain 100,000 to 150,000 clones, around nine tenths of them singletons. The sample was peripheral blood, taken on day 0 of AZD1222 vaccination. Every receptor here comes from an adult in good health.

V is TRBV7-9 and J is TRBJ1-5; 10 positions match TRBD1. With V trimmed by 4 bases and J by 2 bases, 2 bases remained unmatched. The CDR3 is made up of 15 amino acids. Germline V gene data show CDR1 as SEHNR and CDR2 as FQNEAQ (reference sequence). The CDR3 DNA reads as TGTGCCAGCAGCTCGACAGGGGGCGGCAATCAGCCCCAGCATTTT. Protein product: CASSSTGGGNQPQHF.

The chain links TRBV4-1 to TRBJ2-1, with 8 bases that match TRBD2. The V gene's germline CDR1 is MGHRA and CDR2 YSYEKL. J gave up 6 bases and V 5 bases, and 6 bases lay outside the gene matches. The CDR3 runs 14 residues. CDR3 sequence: CASSIAGPANEQFF. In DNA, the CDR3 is TGCGCCAGCAGCATAGCGGGGCCAGCCAATGAGCAGTTCTTC.

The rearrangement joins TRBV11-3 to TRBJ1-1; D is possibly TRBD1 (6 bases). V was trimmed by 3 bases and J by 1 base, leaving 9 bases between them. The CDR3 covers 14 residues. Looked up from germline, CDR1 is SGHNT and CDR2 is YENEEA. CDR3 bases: TGTGCCAGCAGCTTTGCAGGGGCGAACACTGAAGCTTTCTTT. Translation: CASSFAGANTEAFF.

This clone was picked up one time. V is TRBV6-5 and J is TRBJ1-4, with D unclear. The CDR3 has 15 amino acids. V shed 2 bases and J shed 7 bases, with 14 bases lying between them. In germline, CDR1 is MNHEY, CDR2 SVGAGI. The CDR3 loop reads CASSYTRDWGEKLFF. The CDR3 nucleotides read TGTGCCAGCAGTTACACCCGGGATTGGGGTGAAAAACTGTTTTTT.

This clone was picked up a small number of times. The chain's CDR3 is CASRLGQGNYGYTF. The CDR3 bases are TGTGCCAGCAGACTGGGACAGGGTAACTATGGCTACACCTTC. The chain carries TRBV6-5 and TRBJ1-2, with TRBD1 identical over 9 bases. This CDR3 comprises 14 residues. Trimming cost V 6 bases and J 1 base; bases outside gene matches: 3. Germline CDR1 and CDR2: MNHEY and SVGAGI.

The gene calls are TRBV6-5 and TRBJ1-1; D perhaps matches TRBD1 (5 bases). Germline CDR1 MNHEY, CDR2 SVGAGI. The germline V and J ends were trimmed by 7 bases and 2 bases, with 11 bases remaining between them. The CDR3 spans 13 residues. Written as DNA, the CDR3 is TGTGCCAGCACCCTAGACAGTAACACTGAAGCTTTCTTT. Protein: CASTLDSNTEAFF.

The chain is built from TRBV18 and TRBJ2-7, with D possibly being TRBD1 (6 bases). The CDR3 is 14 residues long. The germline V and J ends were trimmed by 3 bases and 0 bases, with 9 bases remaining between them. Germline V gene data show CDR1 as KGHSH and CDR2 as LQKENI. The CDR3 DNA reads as TGTGCCAGCTCACCGACAGGTCTCTCCTACGAGCAGTACTTC. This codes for CASSPTGLSYEQYF. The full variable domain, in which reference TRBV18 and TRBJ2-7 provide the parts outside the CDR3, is NAGVMQNPRHLVRRRGQEARLRCSPMKGHSHVYWYRQLPEEGLKFMVYLQKENIIDESGMPKERFSAEFPKEGPSILRIQQVVRGDSAAYFCASSPTGLSYEQYFGPGTRLTVT.

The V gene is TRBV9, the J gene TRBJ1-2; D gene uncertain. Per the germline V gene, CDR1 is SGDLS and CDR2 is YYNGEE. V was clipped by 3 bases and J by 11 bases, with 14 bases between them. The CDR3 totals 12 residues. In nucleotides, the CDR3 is TGTGCCAGCAGCGCGACGGGAGCGAAATACACCTTC. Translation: CASSATGAKYTF.

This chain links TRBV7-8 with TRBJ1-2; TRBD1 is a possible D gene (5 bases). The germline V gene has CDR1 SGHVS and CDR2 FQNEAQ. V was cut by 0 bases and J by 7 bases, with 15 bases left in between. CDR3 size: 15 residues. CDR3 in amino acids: CASSLAISGTRGYTF. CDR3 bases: TGTGCCAGCAGCTTAGCGATATCTGGGACGCGTGGCTACACCTTC.

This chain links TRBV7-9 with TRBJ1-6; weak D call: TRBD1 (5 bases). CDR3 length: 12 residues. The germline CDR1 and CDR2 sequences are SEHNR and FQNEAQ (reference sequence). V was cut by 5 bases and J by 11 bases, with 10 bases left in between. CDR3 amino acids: CASSVDSTPLHF. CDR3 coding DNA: TGTGCCAGCAGCGTCGACAGTACACCCCTCCACTTT. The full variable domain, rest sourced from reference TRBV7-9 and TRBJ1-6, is DTGVSQNPRHKITKRGQNVTFRCDPISEHNRLYWYRQTLGQGPEFLTYFQNEAQLEKSRLLSDRFSAERPKGSFSTLEIQRTEQGDSAMYLCASSVDSTPLHFGNGTRLTVT.

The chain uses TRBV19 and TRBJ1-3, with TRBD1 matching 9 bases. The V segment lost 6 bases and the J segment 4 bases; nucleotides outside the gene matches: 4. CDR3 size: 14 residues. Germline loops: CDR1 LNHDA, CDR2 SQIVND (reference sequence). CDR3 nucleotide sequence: TGTGCCAGTAGGATGACAGGGGGAGGAAACACCATATATTTT. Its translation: CASRMTGGGNTIYF.

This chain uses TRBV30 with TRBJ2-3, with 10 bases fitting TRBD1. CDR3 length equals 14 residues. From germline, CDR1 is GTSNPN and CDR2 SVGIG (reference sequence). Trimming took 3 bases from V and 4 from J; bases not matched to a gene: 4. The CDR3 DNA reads TGTGCCTGGAGGGGACAGGGGAGGTCAGATACGCAGTATTTT. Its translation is CAWRGQGRSDTQYF.

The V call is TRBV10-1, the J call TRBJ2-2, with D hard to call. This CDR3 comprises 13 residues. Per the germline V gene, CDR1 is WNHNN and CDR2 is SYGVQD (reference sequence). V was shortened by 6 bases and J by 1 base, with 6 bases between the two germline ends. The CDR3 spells CASRSKNTGELFF. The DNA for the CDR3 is TGCGCCAGCAGGTCCAAGAACACCGGGGAGCTGTTTTTT.

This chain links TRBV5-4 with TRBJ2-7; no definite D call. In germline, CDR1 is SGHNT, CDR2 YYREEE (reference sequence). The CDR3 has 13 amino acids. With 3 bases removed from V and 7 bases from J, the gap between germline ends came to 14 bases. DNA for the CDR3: TGTGCCAGCAGCTGGGCAGTTTTGGGGGAGCAGTACTTC. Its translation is CASSWAVLGEQYF.

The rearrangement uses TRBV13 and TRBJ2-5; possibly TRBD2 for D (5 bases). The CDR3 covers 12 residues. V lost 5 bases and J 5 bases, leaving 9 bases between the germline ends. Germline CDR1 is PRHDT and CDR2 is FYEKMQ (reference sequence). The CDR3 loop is CASSRTGETQYF. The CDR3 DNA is TGTGCCAGCAGCCGCACGGGGGAGACCCAGTACTTC.

The CDR3 DNA sequence: TGTGCCAGCAGTCTACAGGTATCCTACGAGCAGTACTTC. The encoded protein is CASSLQVSYEQYF. The chain uses TRBV6-5 and TRBJ2-7; tentative D call: TRBD1 (5 bases). V lost 5 bases to trimming and J lost 1 base, with 9 bases between them. The CDR3 is made up of 13 amino acids. Germline values: CDR1 MNHEY, CDR2 SVGAGI.

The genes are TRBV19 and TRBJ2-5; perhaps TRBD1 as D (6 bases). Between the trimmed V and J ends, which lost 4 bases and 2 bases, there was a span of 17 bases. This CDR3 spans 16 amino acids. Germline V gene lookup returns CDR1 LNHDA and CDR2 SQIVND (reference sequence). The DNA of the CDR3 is TGTGCCAGTAGTACGACACAGGGATCGGTTCAAGAGACCCAGTACTTC. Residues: CASSTTQGSVQETQYF.

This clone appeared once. The CDR3 loop reads CASSPREPFGGQGVNEKLFF. DNA for the CDR3: TGTGCCAGCAGCCCCCGGGAGCCCTTCGGGGGACAGGGCGTTAATGAAAAACTGTTTTTT. The chain combines TRBV3-1 (or the pseudogene TRBV3-2) with TRBJ1-4, with 9 bases lining up with TRBD1. The CDR3 runs 20 residues. The V segment lost 4 bases and the J segment 4 bases; nucleotides outside the gene matches: 19. The germline V gene has CDR1 LGHDT and CDR2 YNNKEL (reference sequence).

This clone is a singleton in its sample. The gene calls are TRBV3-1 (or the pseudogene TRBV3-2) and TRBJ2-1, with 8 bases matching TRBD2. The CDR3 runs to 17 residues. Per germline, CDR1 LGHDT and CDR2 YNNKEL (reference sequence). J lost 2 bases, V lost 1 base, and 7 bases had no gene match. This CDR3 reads CASSQGASGLPYNEQFF. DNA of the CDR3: TGTGCCAGCAGCCAAGGGGCTAGCGGGCTCCCCTACAATGAGCAGTTCTTC.

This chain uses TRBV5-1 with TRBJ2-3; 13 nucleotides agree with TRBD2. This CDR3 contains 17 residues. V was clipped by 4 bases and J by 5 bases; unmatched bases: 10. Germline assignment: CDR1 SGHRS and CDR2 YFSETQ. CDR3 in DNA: TGCGCCAGCAGCAGGGCCGGGACTAGCGGGAACGTAGATACGCAGTATTTT. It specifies CASSRAGTSGNVDTQYF.

Written as DNA, the CDR3 is TGTGCCAGCAGCCAACGTGGGGATATGGCTGGTCGGCCCCAGCATTTT. Its translation: CASSQRGDMAGRPQHF. The V gene is TRBV7-2, the J gene TRBJ1-5; no reliable D call. From germline, CDR1 is SGHTA and CDR2 FQGNSA. The CDR3 covers 16 residues. V was clipped by 5 bases and J by 9 bases, with 23 bases between them.

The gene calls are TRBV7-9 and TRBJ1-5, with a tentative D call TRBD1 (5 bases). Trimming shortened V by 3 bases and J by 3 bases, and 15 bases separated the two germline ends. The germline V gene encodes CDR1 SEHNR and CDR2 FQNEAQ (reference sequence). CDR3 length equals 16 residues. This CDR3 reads CASSFGEAGHNQPQHF. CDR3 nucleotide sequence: TGTGCCAGCAGCTTTGGTGAGGCCGGACACAATCAGCCCCAGCATTTT.

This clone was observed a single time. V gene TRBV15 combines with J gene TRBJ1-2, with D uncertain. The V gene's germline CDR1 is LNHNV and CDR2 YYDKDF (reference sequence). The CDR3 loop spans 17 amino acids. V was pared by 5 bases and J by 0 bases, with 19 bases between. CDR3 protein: CATSGGFLAPSNYGYTF. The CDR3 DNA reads TGTGCCACCAGCGGAGGGTTCTTGGCCCCTTCTAACTATGGCTACACCTTC.

The DNA for the CDR3 is TGTGCCAGCAGCTCGCCCTACGAGCAGTACTTC. Protein sequence: CASSSPYEQYF. The chain joins TRBV11-1 to TRBJ2-7; D is ambiguous. The CDR3 contains 11 residues. Germline values: CDR1 SGHAT, CDR2 FQDESV (reference sequence). Trimming pared 4 bases from V and 2 bases from J, leaving 3 bases between.

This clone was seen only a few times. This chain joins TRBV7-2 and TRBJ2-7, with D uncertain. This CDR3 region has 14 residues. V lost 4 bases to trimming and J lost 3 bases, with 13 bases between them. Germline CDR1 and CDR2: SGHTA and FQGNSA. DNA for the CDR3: TGTGCCAGCAGCTCAGCTGACCGAAACTACGAGCAGTACTTC. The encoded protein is CASSSADRNYEQYF.

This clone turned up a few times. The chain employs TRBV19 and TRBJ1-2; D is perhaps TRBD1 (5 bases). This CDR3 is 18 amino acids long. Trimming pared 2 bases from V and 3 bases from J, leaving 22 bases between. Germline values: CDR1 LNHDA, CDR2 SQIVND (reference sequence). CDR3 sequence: CASSILSPVRTGDYGYTF. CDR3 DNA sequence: TGTGCCAGTAGTATACTATCCCCGGTCAGAACAGGAGACTATGGCTACACCTTC.

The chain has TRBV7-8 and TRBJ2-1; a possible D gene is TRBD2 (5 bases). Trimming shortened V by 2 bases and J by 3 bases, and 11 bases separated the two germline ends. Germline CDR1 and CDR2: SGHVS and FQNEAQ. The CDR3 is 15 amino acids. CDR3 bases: TGTGCCAGCAGCTTATCCAGCGGAATCTACAATGAGCAGTTCTTC. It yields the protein CASSLSSGIYNEQFF. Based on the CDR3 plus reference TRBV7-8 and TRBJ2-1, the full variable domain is GAGVSQSPRYKVAKRGQDVALRCDPISGHVSLFWYQQALGQGPEFLTYFQNEAQLDKSGLPSDRFFAERPEGSVSTLKIQRTQQEDSAVYLCASSLSSGIYNEQFFGPGTRLTVL.

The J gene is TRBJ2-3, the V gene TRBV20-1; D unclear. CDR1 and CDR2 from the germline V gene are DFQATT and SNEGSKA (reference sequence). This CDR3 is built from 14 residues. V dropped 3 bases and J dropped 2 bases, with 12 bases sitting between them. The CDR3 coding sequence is TGCAGTGCTAGTCCAGTACCTATCACAGATACGCAGTATTTT. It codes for CSASPVPITDTQYF.

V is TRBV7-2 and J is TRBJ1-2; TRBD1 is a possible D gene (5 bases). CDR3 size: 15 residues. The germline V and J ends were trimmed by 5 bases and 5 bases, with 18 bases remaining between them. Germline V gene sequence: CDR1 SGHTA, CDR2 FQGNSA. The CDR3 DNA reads TGTGCCAGCAGCCCGGAAGGGACGGTACCGTATGGCTACACCTTC. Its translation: CASSPEGTVPYGYTF.

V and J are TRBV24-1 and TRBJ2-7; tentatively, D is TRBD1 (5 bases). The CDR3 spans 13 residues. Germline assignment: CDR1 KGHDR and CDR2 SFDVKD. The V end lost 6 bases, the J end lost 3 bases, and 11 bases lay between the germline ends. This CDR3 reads CATSYGQGYEQYF. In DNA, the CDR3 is TGTGCCACCAGTTATGGCCAGGGCTACGAGCAGTACTTC.

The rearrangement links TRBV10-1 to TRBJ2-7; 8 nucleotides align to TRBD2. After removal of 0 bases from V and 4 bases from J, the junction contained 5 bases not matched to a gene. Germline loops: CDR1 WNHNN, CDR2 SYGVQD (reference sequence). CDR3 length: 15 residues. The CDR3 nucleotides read TGCGCCAGCAGTGAGTCTGGTAGCGGGAAGTACGAGCAGTACTTC. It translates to CASSESGSGKYEQYF.